This is a list of T cell receptor beta chains from one sample in a study of T cell responses to AZD1222 COVID-19 vaccine. Assay used: immunoSEQ multiplex PCR; TCRdb lists only in-frame clones, some missing. The repertoire holds 140,000 to 150,000 clones, roughly 91% seen once, with approximately 1.5% in the top ten. Sequenced here: peripheral blood, sampled on day 0 of AZD1222 vaccination. The receptors were gathered from an adult in good health. Each CDR3 is given with its conserved first and last residue. Each record gives: CDR3 length, V gene, J gene, D gene, clone size, CDR3 DNA, CDR3 protein. A D gene is named only where the DNA matches it firmly. Size tells how often a clone was seen (once, few, many) or the class of an expanded clone, and some rows leave it out.

15,TRBV4-3,TRBJ1-6,TRBD1,NA,TGCGCCAGCAGCCAAGATGGGGCAGGGGGTTCACCCCTCCACTTT,CASSQDGAGGSPLHF
11,TRBV2,TRBJ2-1,NA,NA,TGTGCCAGCAGGGGAACTAGGGAGCAGTTCTTC,CASRGTREQFF
13,TRBV27,TRBJ2-3,NA,NA,TGTGCCAGCAGTTTGACGTCCCCGTATACGCAGTATTTT,CASSLTSPYTQYF
15,TRBV5-6,TRBJ2-2,NA,NA,TGTGCCAGCAGCTTGCCAGGCTCGAACACCGGGGAGCTGTTTTTT,CASSLPGSNTGELFF
12,TRBV6-1,TRBJ2-6,NA,NA,TGTGCCAGCAGTGAAGCGTATAACGTCCTGACTTTC,CASSEAYNVLTF
16,TRBV18,TRBJ2-1,TRBD1,NA,TGTGCCAGCTCACCACGTTTCGGGACAGGGGACAATGAGCAGTTCTTC,CASSPRFGTGDNEQFF
15,TRBV7-3,TRBJ2-3,TRBD2,NA,TGTGCCAGCAGCTCCGGGACTAGCGGAACAGATACGCAGTATTTT,CASSSGTSGTDTQYF
12,TRBV28,TRBJ1-5,NA,NA,TGTGCCAGCAAGTCATTAACCCGGCCCCAGCATTTT,CASKSLTRPQHF
19,TRBV11-2,TRBJ2-1,TRBD2,NA,TGTGCCAGCAGCCCTCATCGACTCACTAGCGGGAGCTCCTACAATGAGCAGTTCTTC,CASSPHRLTSGSSYNEQFF
15,TRBV7-8,TRBJ1-2,NA,once,TGTGCCAGCAGCTCGAGGCGGATAGCTAACTATGGCTACACCTTC,CASSSRRIANYGYTF
15,TRBV27,TRBJ1-1,NA,NA,TGTGCCAGCAGTTTATTAGGCCAGGGTGGCACTGAAGCTTTCTTT,CASSLLGQGGTEAFF
15,TRBV5-5,TRBJ1-4,NA,NA,TGTGCCAGCAGCTTGGGGACAACAGGGAATGAAAAACTGTTTTTT,CASSLGTTGNEKLFF
15,TRBV9,TRBJ2-1,NA,NA,TGTGCCAGCAGCGCTACCCCGACATCCTACAATGAGCAGTTCTTC,CASSATPTSYNEQFF
19,TRBV4-1,TRBJ2-3,TRBD2,NA,TGCGCCAGCAGCCAAGAAAGGACTAGCGGGAGGGCCGGGGCAGATACGCAGTATTTT,CASSQERTSGRAGADTQYF
14,TRBV27,TRBJ1-6,TRBD1,NA,TGTGCCAGCAGTGGCAACAGGGGTAATTCACCCCTCCACTTT,CASSGNRGNSPLHF
14,TRBV24-1,TRBJ2-3,TRBD1,NA,TGTGCCACTAGCCTTACAGGGGCCCCAGATACGCAGTATTTT,CATSLTGAPDTQYF
14,TRBV27,TRBJ1-2,NA,NA,TGTGCCAGCAGTTTATCGACACGGACGTATGGCTACACCTTC,CASSLSTRTYGYTF
14,TRBV3-1/TRBV3-2,TRBJ2-3,NA,NA,TGTGCCAGCAGCCAACCAGGGGGCACAGATACGCAGTATTTT,CASSQPGGTDTQYF
17,TRBV28,TRBJ1-4,NA,NA,TGTGCCAGCAGTATCCTTAGGGACCTGCGGCGTGGTGAAAAACTGTTTTTT,CASSILRDLRRGEKLFF
15,TRBV28,TRBJ1-5,TRBD1,NA,TGTGCCAGCAGACAGACAGGGGGGAACAATCAGCCCCAGCATTTT,CASRQTGGNNQPQHF
16,TRBV12-5,TRBJ1-4,TRBD1,NA,TGTGCTAGTGGTTTATGGGACAGGGTGACTAATGAAAAACTGTTTTTT,CASGLWDRVTNEKLFF
12,TRBV27,TRBJ2-1,NA,NA,TGTGCCAGCAGTTACAGGGCTGATGAGCAGTTCTTC,CASSYRADEQFF
16,TRBV7-9,TRBJ2-3,NA,once,TGTGCCAGCAGCCCCTGGGGTAGCTCGACCACAGATACGCAGTATTTT,CASSPWGSSTTDTQYF
13,TRBV15,TRBJ2-7,NA,NA,TGTGCCACCAGCCCGGGACGAGACTACGAGCAGTACTTC,CATSPGRDYEQYF
13,TRBV6-5,TRBJ1-2,TRBD1,once,TGTGCCAGCAGGACGACAGGGATGTATGGCTACACCTTC,CASRTTGMYGYTF
15,TRBV27,TRBJ1-5,NA,NA,TGTGCCAGCAGTTTAAACAGGGCGGGCAATCAGCCCCAGCATTTT,CASSLNRAGNQPQHF
15,TRBV13,TRBJ2-7,TRBD1,NA,TGTGCCAGCAGCCCCGGGACAGGGAATAACTACGAGCAGTACTTC,CASSPGTGNNYEQYF
14,TRBV10-3,TRBJ1-1,NA,NA,TGTGCCACGCGCCGGGCCATGGGGGACACTGAAGCTTTCTTT,CATRRAMGDTEAFF
16,TRBV7-8,TRBJ2-6,NA,NA,TGTGCCAGCAGCTTAGCGCCACGCTCTGGGGCCAACGTCCTGACTTTC,CASSLAPRSGANVLTF